A single sample gave rise to the 19 T cell receptor beta chains below, sequenced in a study of OX40 agonist ivuxolimab in advanced cancers. TCRdb's table, derived via immunoSEQ multiplex PCR, lists solely in-frame clones and lacks some. The table includes some 60,000 clones, around 81% detected once. Sequences were derived from CD4+ or CD8+ T cells sorted from blood, sampled in a trial of the OX40 agonist ivuxolimab. These receptors were taken from an adult with an advanced solid tumor such as melanoma, head and neck, liver or kidney cancer.

The V call is TRBV6-5, the J call TRBJ2-1; 8 bases map to TRBD1. Trimming at V came to 10 bases and at J to 4 bases, leaving 3 bases not matched to a gene. Germline V gene lookup returns CDR1 MNHEY and CDR2 SVGAGI. The CDR3 is 12 amino acids. The CDR3 DNA reads as TGTGCCACCAGACAGGGGTACAATGAGCAGTTCTTC. The encoded protein is CATRQGYNEQFF.

This clone appeared once. The CDR3 coding sequence is TGTGCCAGCAGCTCCCCGACAGGGGGTTGGCACACTGAAGCTTTCTTT. Translation gives CASSSPTGGWHTEAFF. This chain uses TRBV5-8 with TRBJ1-1, with 9 positions matching TRBD1. With 3 bases clipped from V and 3 bases from J, the junction kept 9 bases outside the gene matches. This CDR3 contains 16 residues. Germline V gene sequence: CDR1 SGHTS, CDR2 YDEGEE.

This clone was observed a single time. V is TRBV11-2 and J is TRBJ2-7, with D uncertain. This CDR3 is built from 13 residues. With 3 bases removed from V and 2 bases from J, the gap between germline ends came to 8 bases. Per the germline V gene, CDR1 is SGHAT and CDR2 is FQNNGV. The CDR3 reads CASSFWTPYEQYF. In nucleotides, the CDR3 is TGTGCCAGCAGCTTTTGGACCCCCTACGAGCAGTACTTC.

This clone was counted between two and nine times. The gene calls are TRBV19 and TRBJ2-5, with 8 bases aligning to TRBD2. CDR3 length: 17 residues. Germline CDR1 and CDR2: LNHDA and SQIVND (reference sequence). Trimming removed 5 bases from V and 2 bases from J; junction bases left unmatched: 13. CDR3 sequence: CASSPRRRGAKQETQYF. The CDR3 DNA reads TGTGCCAGTAGTCCCCGGCGGCGGGGGGCCAAACAAGAGACCCAGTACTTC.

The V and J genes are TRBV6-1 and TRBJ2-7; D could derive from TRBD1 or TRBD2 (5 bases each). The CDR3 spans 14 residues. Germline V CDR1 and CDR2: MNHNS, SASEGT. The ends were cut back, 5 bases at V and 0 bases at J, with 11 bases in the middle. The DNA of the CDR3 is TGTGCCAGCAGTTTGGGACGGAACTCCTACGAGCAGTACTTC. The encoded protein is CASSLGRNSYEQYF.

The rearrangement uses TRBV5-5 and TRBJ1-2; D perhaps matches TRBD1 (5 bases). Germline V gives CDR1 SGHKS, CDR2 YYEKEE (reference sequence). This CDR3 has 13 amino acids. V lost 4 bases to trimming and J lost 4 bases, with 11 bases between them. The CDR3 protein is CASSLQELYGYTF. The CDR3 DNA sequence: TGTGCCAGCAGCCTACAGGAACTCTATGGCTACACCTTC.

The genes are TRBV28 and TRBJ1-5; 10 nucleotides agree with TRBD1. Germline lookup yields CDR1 MDHEN and CDR2 SYDVKM. The V and J ends lost 8 bases and 0 bases, in that order; junction bases with no gene match: 1. This CDR3 spans 14 amino acids. DNA for the CDR3: TGTGCCAGCGGACAGGGGGGTAGCAATCAGCCCCAGCATTTT. It is translated as CASGQGGSNQPQHF.

The CDR3 protein is CASGIGSGNTIYF. In DNA form, the CDR3 reads TGTGCCAGTGGGATTGGCTCTGGAAACACCATATATTTT. The chain has TRBV19 and TRBJ1-3; D is unresolved. Trimming pared 8 bases from V and 0 bases from J, leaving 8 bases between. The germline V gene encodes CDR1 LNHDA and CDR2 SQIVND (reference sequence). The CDR3 is 13 amino acids.

There are a few counts of this clone. V usage is TRBV6-6 and J usage is TRBJ2-7; D call uncertain. Germline V lookup: CDR1 MNHNY, CDR2 SVGAGI (reference sequence). The CDR3 sequence is 13 residues long. V dropped 0 bases and J dropped 2 bases, with 5 bases sitting between them. CDR3 sequence reads: CASSYSGPYEQYF. In DNA, the CDR3 is TGTGCCAGCAGTTACTCAGGCCCCTACGAGCAGTACTTC.

The J gene is TRBJ2-7, the V gene TRBV4-1; no reliable D call. This CDR3 has 14 residues. With 0 bases removed from V and 3 bases from J, the gap between germline ends came to 9 bases. CDR1 and CDR2 from the germline V gene are MGHRA and YSYEKL. CDR3 sequence: CASSQDPQIYEQYF. DNA of the CDR3: TGCGCCAGCAGCCAAGACCCCCAGATCTACGAGCAGTACTTC.

The chain carries TRBV7-8 and TRBJ2-2; tentatively, D is TRBD2 (6 bases). CDR1 and CDR2 from the germline V gene are SGHVS and FQNEAQ. V was pared by 11 bases and J by 0 bases, with 13 bases between. This CDR3 is built from 14 residues. CDR3 nucleotide sequence: TGTGCCGGGACTTCGAATACGAACACCGGGGAGCTGTTTTTT. Amino acid sequence: CAGTSNTNTGELFF. The full variable domain, its missing parts supplied by reference TRBV7-8 and TRBJ2-2, is GAGVSQSPRYKVAKRGQDVALRCDPISGHVSLFWYQQALGQGPEFLTYFQNEAQLDKSGLPSDRFFAERPEGSVSTLKIQRTQQEDSAVYLCAGTSNTNTGELFFGEGSRLTVL.

The rearrangement uses TRBV18 and TRBJ1-2; D is perhaps TRBD1 (6 bases). The CDR3 loop spans 15 amino acids. V lost 3 bases and J 0 bases, leaving 11 bases between the germline ends. From germline, CDR1 is KGHSH and CDR2 LQKENI. CDR3: CASSPSQGANYGYTF. The CDR3 region has the DNA TGTGCCAGCTCACCGTCACAGGGAGCTAACTATGGCTACACCTTC.

The rearrangement joins TRBV6-5 to TRBJ2-5; TRBD1 or TRBD2 may be the D gene (5 bases each). The end of the DNA aligns better with TRBJ2-7, so the J call may be wrong. CDR3 length: 15 residues. Per the germline V gene, CDR1 is MNHEY and CDR2 is SVGAGI. CDR3 sequence: CASSYSSTRGYEQYF. CDR3 nucleotides: TGTGCCAGCAGTTACTCGAGTACGAGGGGATACGAGCAGTACTTC.

The chain has TRBV27 and TRBJ2-2; D possibly corresponds to TRBD1 (5 bases). Germline V gene lookup returns CDR1 MNHEY and CDR2 SMNVEV (reference sequence). Trimming took 2 bases from V and 6 from J, leaving 13 bases between them. The CDR3 totals 15 residues. The CDR3 region is CASSLRQGIAGELFF. CDR3 in DNA: TGTGCCAGCAGTTTAAGGCAGGGTATTGCCGGGGAGCTGTTTTTT.

This chain joins TRBV11-2 and TRBJ2-5; possibly TRBD2 for D (5 bases). The CDR3 runs to 14 residues. V was trimmed by 3 bases and J by 5 bases, leaving 13 bases between them. The germline CDR1 and CDR2 sequences are SGHAT and FQNNGV. The CDR3 region is CASSFAMRAETQYF. The CDR3 bases are TGTGCCAGCAGCTTCGCGATGCGGGCGGAGACCCAGTACTTC. Drawing the rest from reference TRBV11-2 and TRBJ2-5, the complete variable domain is EAGVAQSPRYKIIEKRQSVAFWCNPISGHATLYWYQQILGQGPKLLIQFQNNGVVDDSQLPKDRFSAERLKGVDSTLKIQPAKLEDSAVYLCASSFAMRAETQYFGPGTRLLVL.

This chain uses TRBV29-1 with TRBJ2-1, with 10 bases fitting TRBD2. Losses at the gene ends were 2 bases for V and 0 bases for J; bases not matched to a gene: 7. The CDR3 is made up of 17 amino acids. CDR1 is SQVTM, CDR2 ANQGSEA, per germline. In DNA, the CDR3 is TGCAGCGTTGAAACTAGCGGGGTACAAAGCTCCTACAATGAGCAGTTCTTC. As protein: CSVETSGVQSSYNEQFF.

The V and J genes are TRBV19 and TRBJ2-7; 9 nucleotides agree with TRBD1. CDR3 length equals 14 residues. V dropped 6 bases and J dropped 4; count of bases not matched to a gene: 7. Germline V gives CDR1 LNHDA, CDR2 SQIVND (reference sequence). CDR3 sequence reads: CASSLQGQGYEQYF. CDR3 in DNA: TGTGCCAGTAGCCTCCAAGGACAGGGGTACGAGCAGTACTTC.

The chain joins TRBV19 to TRBJ1-6; D is unclear. V was cut by 5 bases and J by 0 bases, with 11 bases left in between. The length of the CDR3 is 16 residues. Germline CDR1 is LNHDA and CDR2 is SQIVND (reference sequence). CDR3 sequence reads: CASSPRWYSYNSPLHF. The CDR3, as DNA: TGTGCCAGTAGTCCCCGGTGGTACTCCTATAATTCACCCCTCCACTTT.

This chain joins TRBV28 and TRBJ2-5, with 8 bases lining up with TRBD1. V lost 6 bases to trimming and J lost 5 bases; unmatched junction nucleotides: 8. Germline-derived CDR1 and CDR2 are MDHEN and SYDVKM. This CDR3 is built from 14 residues. The CDR3 is CASRLSGGGETQYF. The CDR3 DNA reads TGTGCCAGCAGACTCTCAGGGGGCGGGGAGACCCAGTACTTC.